These 3 T cell receptor beta chains share one sample of origin, sequenced in a study of T cell responses to AZD1222 COVID-19 vaccine (dated by TCRdb to 2020 to 2023). Libraries were made using the immunoSEQ multiplex PCR assay. The immuneACCESS repertoire file appears here via TCRdb, limited to in-frame rearrangements. These files lack a portion of the clones; in checked studies, under half of the deficit traces to unresolved V genes, and the cause of the others is not known. This sample is represented by 95,000 to 150,000 clones; 75% to 90% of them were singletons. Of the sample, more than 2.5% is held by the ten largest clones. Per the publication, the time point label means: baseline before first vaccination. The input for sequencing was peripheral blood, taken on day 0 of AZD1222 vaccination. The receptors here all came from an adult in good health.

There are a few counts of this clone. This rearrangement joins TRBV7-8 to TRBJ2-3, with 8 bases lining up with TRBD2. The CDR3 contains 17 residues. V dropped 5 bases and J dropped 0; count of bases not matched to a gene: 10. Germline CDR1 reads SGHVS; CDR2 reads FQNEAQ. CDR3 nucleotides: TGTGCCAGCAGCGCAATGGTAGCGGGGTCTAGCACAGATACGCAGTATTTT. It encodes CASSAMVAGSSTDTQYF.

This clone has just one count. This chain connects TRBV6-2 or TRBV6-3 to TRBJ2-7; TRBD1 aligns across 7 bases. The CDR3 contains 17 residues. In germline, CDR1 is MNHEY, CDR2 SVGEGT. The junction had 8 bases not matched to a gene; V was cut back by 0 bases and J by 0 bases. CDR3 nucleotide sequence: TGTGCCAGCAGTTACTCGAGAGTGGCAGGGGGCTCCTACGAGCAGTACTTC. It yields the protein CASSYSRVAGGSYEQYF.

Only one count was recorded for this clone. The V gene is TRBV7-8, the J gene TRBJ1-5; no firm D call. Germline CDR1 SGHVS, CDR2 FQNEAQ. Trimming shortened V by 1 base and J by 6 bases, and 10 bases separated the two germline ends. This CDR3 region has 14 residues. In DNA form, the CDR3 reads TGTGCCAGCAGCTTAGTCCCAGGTGGTCAGCCCCAGCATTTT. Protein sequence: CASSLVPGGQPQHF.